This T cell receptor (beta chain) originates from a study of T-cell reconstitution after alpha-beta-depleted transplantation in children. Germline loops: CDR1 DFQATT, CDR2 SNEGSKA (reference sequence). Trimming took 1 base from V and 4 from J; bases not matched to a gene: 12. This CDR3 is built from 18 residues. For TCRbeta, the library was prepared with unique molecular identifiers. TCRdb itself ran the PCR reads through MiXCR, one entry per CDR3 protein. The sample contains hundreds of thousands of distinct CDR3 sequences, 10% to 15% of which appear only once. The table lists this clonotype with a few counts. Its matching antigen is unknown. Study conclusions and caveats: Once a year had passed after transplant, T-cell counts and diversity came mostly from newly produced T cells. It was surviving recipient T cells and thymic progenitors that gave some patients high TCRbeta diversity at day 60. Several hundred rapidly expanded clones from non-depleted graft cells reportedly supplied alpha-beta T cells about two months post-transplant.

The specimen comprised PBMCs, mostly from graft donor cells, sampled 360 days after TCRalphabeta/CD19-depleted stem cell transplant. This TCR came from a male patient between 10 and 17 years old who had a stem cell transplant for acute myeloid leukemia, so the T cells may come from the graft donor. The chain employs TRBV20-1 and TRBJ2-5; 13 bases are shared with TRBD2. This CDR3 is CSARVPTSGRRAGETQYF. The CDR3 DNA is TGCAGTGCTAGAGTACCGACTAGCGGGAGGCGGGCGGGAGAGACCCAGTACTTC.